This T cell receptor beta chain appears in the sequencing data of a study of blood T cell repertoires in COVID-19. Sequenced by immunoSEQ multiplex PCR; TCRdb stores in-frame clones only, minus some. This table has about 190,000 clones, 88% appearing once. The CDR3 runs 17 residues. In germline, CDR1 is LNHDA, CDR2 SQIVND (reference sequence). The germline V and J ends were trimmed by 2 bases and 3 bases, with 19 bases remaining between them. This TCR derives from a young woman with acute or convalescent COVID-19. The sequencing sample was made of peripheral blood. The J gene is TRBJ1-1, the V gene TRBV19, with a weak D call TRBD1 (6 bases). This CDR3 is CASSIRGALGGDTEAFF. CDR3 bases: TGTGCCAGTAGTATACGGGGGGCCTTAGGGGGAGACACTGAAGCTTTCTTT. Full variable domain (missing parts from reference TRBV19 and TRBJ1-1): DGGITQSPKYLFRKEGQNVTLSCEQNLNHDAMYWYRQDPGQGLRLIYYSQIVNDFQKGDIAEGYSVSREKKESFPLTVTSAQKNPTAFYLCASSIRGALGGDTEAFFGQGTRLTVV.